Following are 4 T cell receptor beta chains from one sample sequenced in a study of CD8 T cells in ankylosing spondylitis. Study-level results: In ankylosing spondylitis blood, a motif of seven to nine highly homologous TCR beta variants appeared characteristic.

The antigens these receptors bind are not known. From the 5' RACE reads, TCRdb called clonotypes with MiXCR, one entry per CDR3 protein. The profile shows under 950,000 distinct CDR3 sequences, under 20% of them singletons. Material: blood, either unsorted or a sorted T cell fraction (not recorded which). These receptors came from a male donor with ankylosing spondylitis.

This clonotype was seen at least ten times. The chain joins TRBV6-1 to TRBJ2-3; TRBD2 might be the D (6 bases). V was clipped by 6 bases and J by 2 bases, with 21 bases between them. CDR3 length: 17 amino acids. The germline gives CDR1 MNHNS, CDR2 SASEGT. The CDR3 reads CASSPWEAVELTDTQYF. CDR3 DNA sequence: TGTGCCAGCAGCCCATGGGAGGCGGTGGAGCTCACAGATACGCAGTATTTT.

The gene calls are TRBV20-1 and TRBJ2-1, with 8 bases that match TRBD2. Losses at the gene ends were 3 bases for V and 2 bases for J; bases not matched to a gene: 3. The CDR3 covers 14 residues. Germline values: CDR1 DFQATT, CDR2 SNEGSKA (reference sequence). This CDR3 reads CSASAGGTYNEQFF. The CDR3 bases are TGCAGTGCTAGTGCGGGGGGTACCTACAATGAGCAGTTCTTC.

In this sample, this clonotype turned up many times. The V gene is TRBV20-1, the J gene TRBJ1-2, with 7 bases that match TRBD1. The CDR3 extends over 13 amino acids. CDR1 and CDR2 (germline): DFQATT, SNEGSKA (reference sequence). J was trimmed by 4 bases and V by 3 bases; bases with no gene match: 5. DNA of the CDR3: TGCAGTGCTAGGGTCGGGACAGCCTATGGCTACACCTTC. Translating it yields CSARVGTAYGYTF.

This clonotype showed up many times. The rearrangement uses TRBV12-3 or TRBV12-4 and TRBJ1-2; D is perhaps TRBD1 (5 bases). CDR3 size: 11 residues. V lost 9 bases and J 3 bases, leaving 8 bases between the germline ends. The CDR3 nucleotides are TGTGCCAGTAGACAGTACTATGGCTACACCTTC. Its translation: CASRQYYGYTF.